This TCR beta chain came from a study of blood T cell repertoires in COVID-19. For the study at large: Material from acute and convalescent COVID-19 was sourced from the United States, Italy and Spain.

Assay used: immunoSEQ multiplex PCR; TCRdb lists only in-frame clones, some missing. The sample holds 150,000 to 160,000 clones; around 84% are singletons and the top ten take roughly 1.7%. The sequencing sample was made of peripheral blood. The clonotype originates from an elderly man with acute or convalescent COVID-19.

The chain's CDR3 is CASSRPGTSRYEQYV. In nucleotides, the CDR3 is TGTGCCAGCAGTCGTCCCGGGACTAGCCGCTACGAGCAGTACGTC. This chain uses TRBV6-2 or TRBV6-3 with TRBJ2-7; 9 bases align to TRBD2. Per germline, CDR1 MNHEY and CDR2 SVGEGT. Trimming at V came to 5 bases and at J to 3 bases, leaving 8 bases not matched to a gene. The CDR3 has 15 residues.